Listed below are T cell receptor beta chains from one sample, sequenced in a study of OX40 agonist ivuxolimab in advanced cancers. Measured with immunoSEQ multiplex PCR; TCRdb has only the in-frame clones, and not every one. The profile shows some 57,000 clones, around four fifths of them singletons. Here the sequenced sample was CD4+ or CD8+ T cells sorted from blood, taken in a trial of the OX40 agonist ivuxolimab. These receptors all come from an adult with an advanced solid tumor such as melanoma, head and neck, liver or kidney cancer. The conserved cysteine and the conserved F or W are not part of the CDR3 here. The D gene is left open where the match is weak.

d_gene	v_gene	CDR3aa
.	TRBV9	ASSVIGTNNNEQF
.	TRBV5-1	ASSLPPGGRSYNEQF
TRBD2	TRBV5-1	ASSYSVAGEETQY
TRBD2	TRBV11-3	ASSPGLAASYEQY
TRBD1	TRBV7-8	ASSSTGQGGYGYT
.	TRBV2	ASSRLEGSSGTQY
TRBD2	TRBV25-1	ASSEYGGGTDTQY
.	TRBV6-6	ASSYGNQPQH
.	TRBV6-6	ASRGPGPTMSRQF
.	TRBV28	ASSPGGQPQH
.	TRBV10-3	AIRPQGRDTEAF
TRBD2	TRBV11-2	ASSPWGGTSGLTQY
.	TRBV5-1	ASSLARANTQY
.	TRBV19	ASKVNGGQETQY
.	TRBV28	ASRDKRFNQPQH
TRBD2	TRBV6-5	ASRTRGGIHEQY
.	TRBV5-6	ASSLGGAGYGYT
.	TRBV6-5	ASRTSVTEAF
TRBD1	TRBV30	AWDPTGNNEQF
.	TRBV7-9	ASSLNTPEAF
.	TRBV5-4	ASSWSPGTNTGELF
.	TRBV29-1	SVEDPNRFTDTQY
TRBD1	TRBV11-3	ASSRTGEETQY
.	TRBV11-2	ASSPISGGST
.	TRBV7-9	ASTNSGSFEAF
.	TRBV18	ASSSGLQVDTQY
.	TRBV11-2	ASSLSPTEGIGGYT
TRBD2	TRBV19	ASSSHLGLAGRRYEQY
TRBD2	TRBV28	ASGTSAYNEQF
.	TRBV21-1	ASSKHLERARSSGANVLT
.	TRBV5-1	ASSLVSVGFGNTIY
.	TRBV14	ASSSRSPGYEQY
.	TRBV6-6	ASSYSHEFGYT
.	TRBV5-1	ASRERGEVVEQF
TRBD1	TRBV19	ASSTRDRGGTDTQY
.	TRBV4-3	ASRPLRGGKNIQY
.	TRBV5-1	ASSRQGGTGELF
.	TRBV5-5	ASSLSAGMNTEAF
.	TRBV7-3	ASSLAGNYEQY
TRBD1	TRBV6-5	ASSVTGTGKHEQY
.	TRBV2	ASRVDSLNTEAF
TRBD2	TRBV5-6	ASSWRLAGGASTGELF
.	TRBV5-4	ASSSAGLYNEQF
TRBD2	TRBV14	ASSLLAGRSTDTQY
.	TRBV6-5	ASSPSRETQY
.	TRBV19	ASSHGTNTGELF